Sequencing of this T cell receptor beta chain was carried out in a study of blood T cell repertoires in COVID-19. Background on the study: Collection of acute and convalescent COVID-19 samples took place in the United States, Italy and Spain.

Generated by immunoSEQ multiplex PCR, the TCRdb table keeps only in-frame clones and is missing some. The sample gives approximately 110,000 clones, roughly 85% of which show up once; roughly 4% is in the top ten. Looked up from germline, CDR1 is SGHAT and CDR2 is FQNNGV. Trimming took 5 bases from V and 10 from J; bases not matched to a gene: 7. The CDR3 runs to 15 residues. Specimen: peripheral blood. The clonotype originates from a man in his fifties with acute or convalescent COVID-19. The V call is TRBV11-2, the J call TRBJ1-6, with 11 bases aligning to TRBD1. The DNA for the CDR3 is TGTGCCAGCAGCCCCCGGACAGGGGGCAACTCACCCCTCCACTTT. This encodes CASSPRTGGNSPLHF.